Below, 32 T cell receptor beta chains from the same sample are listed, as sequenced in a study of molecular identifiers for immune sequencing clone quantification. In TCRdb, the PCR reads were re-called with MiXCR into one record per CDR3 protein. This table has some 590,000 distinct CDR3 sequences, 25% appearing once. The specimen was naive CD8+ T cells from blood, with Jurkat cell RNA spiked in. The subset: FACS-sorted CD8+CD4-CCR7+CD45RA+ naive T cells. The origin of the receptors is a human donor in good health. Some libraries in this study had Jurkat cell RNA spiked in.

Details on this clonotype: One end of the junction varies from germline; a read error may be responsible. This rearrangement joins TRBV6-2 or TRBV6-3 to TRBJ1-5; D gene ambiguous. The CDR3 covers 12 residues. Germline assignment: CDR1 MNHEY and CDR2 SVGEGT. The CDR3 reads CARGCSPQPQRF. DNA for the CDR3: TGTGCCAGGGGTTGCTCCCCGCAGCCCCAGCGTTTT.

The gene calls are TRBV2 and TRBJ2-3, with 10 nucleotides matching TRBD1. The CDR3 has 16 amino acids. V lost 6 bases and J lost 4; bases outside the gene matches: 10. Germline-derived CDR1 and CDR2 are SNHLY and FYNNEI. The chain's CDR3 is CASRDRTGGMPDTQYF. In nucleotides, the CDR3 is TGTGCCAGCAGGGACCGGACAGGGGGGATGCCAGATACGCAGTATTTT.

This clonotype has only a few counts. CDR3 DNA sequence: TGTGCCAGCAGCTTTTACCCAGCTGCGGCGGAGACCCAGTACTTC. This gives the protein CASSFYPAAAETQYF. V gene TRBV11-2 combines with J gene TRBJ2-5; D not certain. Germline V gives CDR1 SGHAT, CDR2 FQNNGV. V was clipped by 3 bases and J by 5 bases, with 16 bases between them. CDR3 length: 15 amino acids.

To note about this clonotype: The junction and the germline gene differ at one end; a read error may be behind it. The chain carries TRBV7-9 and TRBJ2-3, with 9 bases that match TRBD1. CDR1 is SEHNR, CDR2 FQNEAQ, per germline (reference sequence). CDR3 length equals 16 residues. The CDR3 sequence: CASSSHRDRVTATQYF. In nucleotides, the CDR3 is TGTGCCAGCAGCTCGCACCGGGACAGGGTCACAGCTACGCAGTATTTT.

The table lists this clonotype with many counts. The chain joins TRBV24-1 to TRBJ2-1; the D gene could be TRBD1 or TRBD2 (5 bases each). The CDR3 spans 12 residues. Trimming took 7 bases from V and 6 from J, leaving 9 bases between them. Germline V gene lookup returns CDR1 KGHDR and CDR2 SFDVKD. CDR3 loop: CATSSGTNEQFF. CDR3 nucleotide sequence: TGTGCCACCAGCTCAGGGACCAATGAGCAGTTCTTC.

This clonotype was found many times. This chain connects TRBV7-9 to TRBJ2-3, with TRBD2 matching over 11 bases. J lost 4 bases, V lost 2 bases, and 5 bases had no gene match. CDR3 length: 16 residues. CDR1 and CDR2 from the germline V gene are SEHNR and FQNEAQ (reference sequence). CDR3 residues: CASSLLLAGASDTQYF. The DNA of the CDR3 is TGTGCCAGCAGCTTACTACTAGCGGGAGCCTCAGATACGCAGTATTTT.

At least ten counts were recorded for this clonotype. The V and J genes are TRBV7-9 and TRBJ2-7; 7 bases line up with TRBD1. Trimming removed 1 base from V and 4 bases from J; junction bases left unmatched: 10. This CDR3 comprises 16 residues. Germline CDR1 is SEHNR and CDR2 is FQNEAQ (reference sequence). The CDR3 protein is CASSLEVTGPVYEQYF. CDR3 nucleotide sequence: TGTGCCAGCAGCTTAGAAGTGACAGGGCCGGTATACGAGCAGTACTTC.

This clonotype has at least ten counts. One end of the junction varies from germline; a read error may be responsible. J is TRBJ1-1 and V is TRBV12-3 or TRBV12-4, with unresolved D. The CDR3 spans 10 residues. This chain's CDR3 is CASSGESVGF. The CDR3 region has the DNA TGTGCCAGCAGTGGGGAATCGGTGGGCTTT.

This clonotype appeared many times. The chain couples TRBV6-7 to TRBJ2-1, with TRBD1 identical over 7 bases. TRBV6-7 qualifies as an ORF whose function is uncertain. The ends lost 0 bases at V and 3 bases at J; junction bases unmatched: 8. The CDR3 has 17 amino acids. CDR3 loop: CASSYSRGGGHYNEQFF. CDR3 bases: TGTGCCAGCAGTTACTCACGAGGGGGCGGCCACTACAATGAGCAGTTCTTC.

This clonotype was observed a handful of times. This chain connects TRBV10-3 to TRBJ1-1; D is ambiguous. Between the trimmed V and J ends, which lost 3 bases and 1 base, there was a span of 9 bases. The CDR3 totals 14 residues. Germline V lookup: CDR1 ENHRY, CDR2 SYGVKD. In DNA, the CDR3 is TGTGCCATCAGTGAAAACAGAGCGAACACTGAAGCTTTCTTT. Amino acids: CAISENRANTEAFF.

This clonotype occurred many times. The chain couples TRBV7-9 to TRBJ2-7; the D gene is possibly TRBD1 (6 bases). The germline V gene encodes CDR1 SEHNR and CDR2 FQNEAQ (reference sequence). This CDR3 has 14 amino acids. Trimming took 3 bases from V and 1 from J, leaving 10 bases between them. The CDR3 loop is CASSFRDKSYEQYF. The CDR3 DNA reads as TGTGCCAGCAGCTTCCGGGACAAGTCCTACGAGCAGTACTTC.

This clonotype occurred many times. This chain connects TRBV7-9 to TRBJ1-1; 9 bases line up with TRBD1. CDR1 is SEHNR, CDR2 FQNEAQ, per germline (reference sequence). The CDR3 has 14 amino acids. J was trimmed by 5 bases and V by 4 bases; bases with no gene match: 5. In DNA form, the CDR3 reads TGTGCCAGCAGCTCCGGGGACAGGGTTACTGAAGCTTTCTTT. Translating gives CASSSGDRVTEAFF.

This chain links TRBV3-1 with TRBJ2-1; tentative D call: TRBD1 (6 bases). In germline, CDR1 is LGHDT, CDR2 YNNKEL (reference sequence). The V gene lost 1 base and the J gene lost 4 bases, with 8 bases spanning the gap. The CDR3 sequence is 14 residues long. In DNA form, the CDR3 reads TGTGCCAGCAGCCAAGGAGGACAGTACAATGAGCAGTTCTTC. Protein sequence: CASSQGGQYNEQFF.

Details on this clonotype: The junction and the germline gene differ at one end; a read error may be behind it. The rearrangement joins TRBV4-1 to TRBJ2-5; D is undetermined. The CDR3 totals 15 residues. Per the germline V gene, CDR1 is MGHRA and CDR2 is YSYEKL. This chain's CDR3 is CASSQVGAFQDTRYF. In DNA, the CDR3 is TGCGCCAGCAGCCAAGTTGGTGCGTTCCAAGACACCCGGTACTTC.

About this clonotype itself: This CDR3 is missing its conserved last phenylalanine or tryptophan, likely due to a read error. The CDR3 region is CASSPPGLKHTEAFL. CDR3 in DNA: TGTGCCAGCAGCCCGCCGGGACTCAAGCACACTGAAGCTTTCCTT. This chain connects TRBV7-9 to TRBJ1-1, with D perhaps matching TRBD1 (5 bases). The CDR3 covers 15 residues. V lost 5 bases, J lost 3 bases, and 16 bases lay in between. Germline loops: CDR1 SEHNR, CDR2 FQNEAQ (reference sequence).

This clonotype was picked up one time. This may come from a read error, since a much larger clone is one base off. The rearrangement joins TRBV5-8 to TRBJ2-7; D is unresolved. The CDR3 covers 11 residues. Between the trimmed V and J ends, which lost 7 bases and 2 bases, there was a span of 7 bases. Germline V gene data show CDR1 as SGHTS and CDR2 as YDEGEE. CDR3 sequence (DNA): TGTGCCAGCTGCTGGGCCTACGAGCAGTACTTC. Amino acid sequence: CASCWAYEQYF.

About this clonotype itself: Just one base apart from a much larger clone, this may be a read error. The V gene is TRBV27, the J gene TRBJ2-5; D remains ambiguous. The CDR3 spans 13 residues. Germline V lookup: CDR1 MNHEY, CDR2 SMNVEV (reference sequence). The CDR3 bases are TGTGCCACCCGGCGGCTAATTCAAGAGACCCTGTACTTC. Its translation: CATRRLIQETLYF.

The CDR3 nucleotides read TGTGCCTGGATGTCAGAAAGGACACAAGAGACCCAGTACTTC. Amino acid sequence: CAWMSERTQETQYF. The gene calls are TRBV30 and TRBJ2-5, with TRBD1 as a possible D gene (5 bases). This CDR3 has 14 residues. CDR1 GTSNPN and CDR2 SVGIG come from the germline V gene (reference sequence). Trimming left V 4 bases short and J 2 bases short, with 14 bases between.

About this clonotype: This could be a read error, since a much larger clone is one nucleotide away. The rearrangement uses TRBV6-5 and TRBJ2-7, with TRBD2 identical over 9 bases. Unmatched junction bases numbered 1, after V lost 7 bases and J lost 3 bases. Germline V gene data show CDR1 as MNHEY and CDR2 as SVGAGI. This CDR3 region has 12 residues. In DNA, the CDR3 is TGTGCCAGCAAGACTAGCGGCTACGAGCAGTACTTC. Translating gives CASKTSGYEQYF.

This clonotype was recorded at least ten times. V gene TRBV6-2 or TRBV6-3 combines with J gene TRBJ1-5; TRBD1 aligns across 10 bases. The CDR3 is 15 residues long. CDR1 and CDR2 from the germline V gene are MNHEY and SVGEGT. Germline trimming cut 2 bases from V and 2 bases from J; bases unmatched to any gene: 0. In nucleotides, the CDR3 is TGTGCCAGCAGTTACGGGACAGGGGGCAATCAGCCCCAGCATTTT. Its protein is CASSYGTGGNQPQHF.

This clonotype has a count of ten or more. This chain links TRBV4-3 with TRBJ2-7; perhaps TRBD1 as D (6 bases). This CDR3 contains 13 residues. Deletions cut 4 bases from V and 3 bases from J, with 10 bases between. Germline V gene data show CDR1 as LGHNA and CDR2 as YSLEER. The CDR3 bases are TGCGCCAGCAGCCCGAGCAGGGGCTACGAGCAGTACTTC. Translation: CASSPSRGYEQYF.

The gene calls are TRBV6-2 or TRBV6-3 and TRBJ2-5, with TRBD2 matching 14 bases. The CDR3 is 16 residues long. Germline V lookup: CDR1 MNHEY, CDR2 SVGEGT. After removal of 6 bases from V and 4 bases from J, the junction contained 7 bases not matched to a gene. Written as DNA, the CDR3 is TGTGCCAGCAGAGCACCCGGACTAGCGGGAGGAGAGACCCAGTACTTC. Its protein is CASRAPGLAGGETQYF.

With regard to this clonotype: A much larger clone differs by one base, so this may be a read error. The gene calls are TRBV4-1 and TRBJ2-1, with 15 bases matching TRBD2. Germline loops: CDR1 MGHRA, CDR2 YSYEKL. This CDR3 spans 15 amino acids. CDR3 sequence reads: CASSPGLAGGNERFF. In DNA form, the CDR3 reads TGCGCCAGCAGCCCCGGACTAGCGGGGGGGAATGAGCGGTTCTTC.

V usage is TRBV9 and J usage is TRBJ2-3; 9 bases fit TRBD2. The CDR3 loop spans 18 amino acids. Germline CDR1 is SGDLS and CDR2 is YYNGEE. Trimming cost V 4 bases and J 1 base; bases outside gene matches: 13. The CDR3 region is CASSHAGGPSSRTDTQYF. DNA for the CDR3: TGTGCCAGCAGCCATGCGGGGGGGCCCAGTTCGCGCACAGATACGCAGTATTTT. Together with reference TRBV9 and TRBJ2-3, the CDR3 gives the full variable domain: DSGVTQTPKHLITATGQRVTLRCSPRSGDLSVYWYQQSLDQGLQFLIQYYNGEERAKGNILERFSAQQFPDLHSELNLSSLELGDSALYFCASSHAGGPSSRTDTQYFGPGTRLTVL.

Concerning this clonotype itself: A much larger clone differs from this one at a single base, so this may be a read error. The gene calls are TRBV20-1 and TRBJ1-1; no firm D call. This CDR3 comprises 12 residues. Per the germline V gene, CDR1 is DFQATT and CDR2 is SNEGSKA (reference sequence). V was shortened by 4 bases and J by 4 bases, with 10 bases between the two germline ends. CDR3 amino acids: CSAIGRATEAFF. DNA for the CDR3: TGCAGTGCTATTGGTCGGGCCACTGAAGCTTTCTTT.

This rearrangement joins TRBV27 to TRBJ1-6; D gene ambiguous. This CDR3 spans 16 amino acids. Germline V CDR1 and CDR2: MNHEY, SMNVEV (reference sequence). V shed 5 bases and J shed 7 bases, with 18 bases lying between them. The CDR3 DNA sequence: TGTGCCAGCAGTCTAGAGGTTTCCCCCAGGAATTCACCCCTCCACTTT. It yields the protein CASSLEVSPRNSPLHF.

This clonotype was counted a few times. V gene TRBV27 combines with J gene TRBJ2-7; D not resolved. This CDR3 region has 15 residues. Germline V gene lookup returns CDR1 MNHEY and CDR2 SMNVEV (reference sequence). Trimming removed 5 bases at V and 4 bases at J, with 18 bases between. DNA for the CDR3: TGTGCCAGCAGTCCAGCTTTGAGGACCGAATACGAGCAGTACTTC. Translated, it gives CASSPALRTEYEQYF.

A word on this clonotype: A much larger clone lies one base from this, so it may be a read error. The CDR3 here is CSARDRDRAYGQYF. CDR3 coding DNA: TGCAGTGCTAGAGATCGGGACAGGGCCTACGGGCAGTACTTC. V usage is TRBV20-1 and J usage is TRBJ2-7, with 9 bases identical to TRBD1. The CDR3 extends over 14 amino acids. The V gene's germline CDR1 is DFQATT and CDR2 SNEGSKA (reference sequence).

The chain uses TRBV10-3 and TRBJ2-7; D tentatively fits TRBD1 or TRBD2 (5 bases each). CDR3 length equals 13 residues. V was clipped by 4 bases and J by 5 bases, with 12 bases between them. Germline loops: CDR1 ENHRY, CDR2 SYGVKD. The DNA for the CDR3 is TGTGCCATCAGTGGGGGTCAGGGAGACGAGCAGTACTTC. Amino acid sequence: CAISGGQGDEQYF.

With respect to this clonotype: Mismatch with germline at one junction end may stem from a read error. The rearrangement uses TRBV19 and TRBJ1-2; a weak D match, TRBD1 (5 bases). This CDR3 has 15 amino acids. Germline CDR1 and CDR2: LNHDA and SQIVND (reference sequence). Here the CDR3 DNA reads TGCGCCAGTGCCGAAGAGACAGTCCTAAACTATGGCTACACCTTC. This encodes CASAEETVLNYGYTF. Supplemented by reference TRBV19 and TRBJ1-2, the full variable domain reads DGGITQSPKYLFRKEGQNVTLSCEQNLNHDAMYWYRQDPGQGLRLIYYSQIVNDFQKGDIAEGYSVSREKKESFPLTVTSAQKNPTAFYLCASAEETVLNYGYTFGSGTRLTVV.

This CDR3 is CASRGGPRETQYF. The CDR3 coding sequence is TGTGCCAGCAGAGGTGGACCACGCGAGACCCAGTACTTC. This chain connects TRBV2 to TRBJ2-5, with D unclear. CDR1 is SNHLY, CDR2 FYNNEI, per germline. With 6 bases removed from V and 5 bases from J, the gap between germline ends came to 13 bases. The CDR3 covers 13 residues.

The CDR3: CATRASEDETQYF. For the CDR3, the DNA is TGTGCCACCCGGGCTAGCGAGGATGAGACCCAGTACTTC. This chain connects TRBV24-1 to TRBJ2-5; maybe TRBD2 (6 bases). The ends were cut back, 9 bases at V and 5 bases at J, with 15 bases in the middle. CDR3 length: 13 residues. Germline V gene data show CDR1 as KGHDR and CDR2 as SFDVKD.